Shown below are 19 T cell receptor beta chains from a single sample sequenced in a study of T cell responses to AZD1222 COVID-19 vaccine. Measured with immunoSEQ multiplex PCR; TCRdb has only the in-frame clones, and not every one. In the table there are some 200,000 clones, about nine tenths of which are singletons. This specimen consisted of peripheral blood, obtained 28 days after the second AZD1222 dose. Receptors originate from an adult who received the AZD1222 COVID-19 vaccine.

The chain carries TRBV5-1 and TRBJ2-5; 7 bases are a match to TRBD2. With V trimmed by 0 bases and J by 5 bases, 7 bases remained unmatched. Germline V gene data show CDR1 as SGHRS and CDR2 as YFSETQ. CDR3 length: 15 residues. The CDR3: CASSLASGARETQYF. CDR3 DNA sequence: TGCGCCAGCAGCTTGGCGAGCGGGGCGAGGGAGACCCAGTACTTC.

This chain links TRBV5-1 with TRBJ1-5, with no clear D. The germline V gene encodes CDR1 SGHRS and CDR2 YFSETQ. Trimming removed 2 bases from V and 6 bases from J, with 15 bases in between. The length of the CDR3 is 15 residues. The CDR3 DNA follows: TGCGCCAGCAGCTTTCAAGGAGCGGCGTCTCAGCCCCAGCATTTT. It codes for CASSFQGAASQPQHF.

The chain links TRBV19 to TRBJ1-5; D remains unclear. CDR1 LNHDA and CDR2 SQIVND come from the germline V gene (reference sequence). This CDR3 comprises 14 residues. The V end lost 6 bases, the J end lost 4 bases, and 13 bases lay between the germline ends. The CDR3 region is CASSSIPSNQPQHF. CDR3 DNA sequence: TGTGCCAGTAGCTCAATCCCGTCAAATCAGCCCCAGCATTTT.

The V and J genes are TRBV5-1 and TRBJ2-7; D is perhaps TRBD1 or TRBD2 (5 bases each). In germline, CDR1 is SGHRS, CDR2 YFSETQ. V dropped 0 bases and J dropped 5 bases, with 12 bases sitting between them. The CDR3 is 14 amino acids. The CDR3 DNA reads as TGCGCCAGCAGCTTGGCGGGGCACGGTAACGAGCAGTACTTC. Amino acids: CASSLAGHGNEQYF. Supplemented by reference TRBV5-1 and TRBJ2-7, the full variable domain reads KAGVTQTPRYLIKTRGQQVTLSCSPISGHRSVSWYQQTPGQGLQFLFEYFSETQRNKGNFPGRFSGRQFSNSRSEMNVSTLELGDSALYLCASSLAGHGNEQYFGPGTRLTVT.

The CDR3 spells CASKVTGPGEQYF. The CDR3 nucleotides read TGTGCCAGCAAGGTCACGGGGCCTGGGGAGCAGTACTTC. The chain employs TRBV2 and TRBJ2-7; possibly TRBD1 or TRBD2 for D (5 bases each). Trimming removed 7 bases from V and 7 bases from J, with 17 bases in between. The CDR3 has 13 amino acids. Germline V gives CDR1 SNHLY, CDR2 FYNNEI. Full variable domain (outside the CDR3, taken from reference TRBV2 and TRBJ2-7): EPEVTQTPSHQVTQMGQEVILRCVPISNHLYFYWYRQILGQKVEFLVSFYNNEISEKSEIFDDQFSVERPDGSNFTLKIRSTKLEDSAMYFCASKVTGPGEQYFGPGTRLTVT.

The chain employs TRBV30 and TRBJ2-6, with D unresolved. V dropped 0 bases and J dropped 4 bases, with 10 bases sitting between them. The CDR3 totals 15 residues. Germline V gene sequence: CDR1 GTSNPN, CDR2 SVGIG (reference sequence). The CDR3 loop is CAWSVMAKGANVLTF. CDR3 DNA: TGTGCCTGGAGTGTAATGGCTAAGGGGGCCAACGTCCTGACTTTC.

This chain joins TRBV7-2 and TRBJ2-1; 7 nucleotides match TRBD2. Germline assignment: CDR1 SGHTA and CDR2 FQGNSA. The CDR3 is 13 residues long. Germline trimming cut 3 bases from V and 7 bases from J; bases unmatched to any gene: 3. CDR3 in amino acids: CASSFEGGNEQFF. In DNA form, the CDR3 reads TGTGCCAGCAGCTTTGAGGGAGGGAATGAGCAGTTCTTC.

The gene calls are TRBV5-4 and TRBJ1-4; weak D call: TRBD1 (6 bases). The CDR3 sequence is 15 residues long. V shed 4 bases and J shed 3 bases, with 13 bases lying between them. The germline gives CDR1 SGHNT, CDR2 YYREEE (reference sequence). The CDR3 coding sequence is TGTGCCAGCAGCGGGGGACACTCACCTAATGAAAAACTGTTTTTT. It codes for CASSGGHSPNEKLFF.

The V and J genes are TRBV2 and TRBJ1-5, with D unresolved. This CDR3 comprises 13 residues. CDR1 is SNHLY and CDR2 is FYNNEI in the germline V gene. V shed 3 bases and J shed 2 bases, with 5 bases lying between them. CDR3 amino acids: CASSDQGNQPQHF. CDR3 bases: TGTGCCAGCAGTGACCAGGGCAATCAGCCCCAGCATTTT.

The rearrangement links TRBV5-4 to TRBJ1-2; 7 bases map to TRBD1. Per germline, CDR1 SGHNT and CDR2 YYREEE (reference sequence). The CDR3 has 12 residues. Unmatched junction bases numbered 8, after V lost 9 bases and J lost 6 bases. CDR3 protein: CATSGQDDGYTF. CDR3 nucleotide sequence: TGTGCCACCTCAGGACAGGACGATGGCTACACCTTC. The variable domain in full, completed from reference TRBV5-4 and TRBJ1-2, reads ETGVTQSPTHLIKTRGQQVTLRCSSQSGHNTVSWYQQALGQGPQFIFQYYREEENGRGNFPPRFSGLQFPNYSSELNVNALELDDSALYLCATSGQDDGYTFGSGTRLTVV.

This chain connects TRBV30 to TRBJ2-2, with a tentative D call TRBD1 (6 bases). The length of the CDR3 is 15 residues. V lost 2 bases and J lost 5, with 15 bases in between. Germline-derived CDR1 and CDR2 are GTSNPN and SVGIG (reference sequence). The CDR3 is CAWSRGRSGTGELFF. In DNA form, the CDR3 reads TGTGCCTGGAGTAGGGGGAGATCGGGAACCGGGGAGCTGTTTTTT.

J is TRBJ2-3 and V is TRBV4-1; D might be TRBD2 (6 bases). The V end lost 3 bases, the J end lost 5 bases, and 15 bases lay between the germline ends. Germline-derived CDR1 and CDR2 are MGHRA and YSYEKL. CDR3 length: 15 amino acids. The CDR3 here is CASSQRRVGGDTQYF. For the CDR3, the DNA is TGCGCCAGCAGCCAGAGGAGGGTAGGAGGAGATACGCAGTATTTT.

The chain is built from TRBV27 and TRBJ2-1; 10 bases are a match to TRBD2. Germline-derived CDR1 and CDR2 are MNHEY and SMNVEV (reference sequence). With V trimmed by 4 bases and J by 4 bases, 7 bases remained unmatched. CDR3 length equals 16 residues. CDR3 sequence (DNA): TGTGCCAGCAGTTGGGCTAGCGGGAGCTTTTACAATGAGCAGTTCTTC. It specifies CASSWASGSFYNEQFF.

The V and J genes are TRBV7-2 and TRBJ2-4, with D possibly being TRBD1 or TRBD2 (6 bases each). The CDR3 has 14 residues. V was clipped by 1 base and J by 6 bases, with 10 bases between them. Germline CDR1 SGHTA, CDR2 FQGNSA. The CDR3 nucleotides read TGTGCCAGCAGCTTAGATAGGGGGGTAAACATTCAGTACTTC. Its translation is CASSLDRGVNIQYF.

The chain links TRBV28 to TRBJ2-7; TRBD2 aligns across 12 bases. Germline-derived CDR1 and CDR2 are MDHEN and SYDVKM. The CDR3 runs to 17 residues. The trim removed 4 bases at V and 3 bases at J, leaving 10 bases unmatched. CDR3 DNA: TGTGCCAGCAGTTCGAAGATGACTAGCGGGAGTATCTACGAGCAGTACTTC. Its protein is CASSSKMTSGSIYEQYF.

The chain uses TRBV11-3 and TRBJ2-7; D not resolved. Germline V CDR1 and CDR2: SGHNT, YENEEA. Trimming left V 1 base short and J 7 bases short, with 11 bases between. The CDR3 is 13 amino acids. CDR3 sequence reads: CASSLGPVREQYF. In DNA, the CDR3 is TGTGCCAGCAGCTTAGGCCCCGTGCGGGAGCAGTACTTC.

V is TRBV5-1 and J is TRBJ1-6; weak D call: TRBD1 (5 bases). This CDR3 has 15 residues. Germline CDR1 reads SGHRS; CDR2 reads YFSETQ. V was clipped by 3 bases and J by 8 bases, with 15 bases between them. The CDR3: CASSSNPGLDSPLHF. The CDR3 DNA follows: TGCGCCAGCAGCTCGAACCCGGGACTTGATTCACCCCTCCACTTT.

The chain couples TRBV3-1 (or the pseudogene TRBV3-2) to TRBJ1-1, with 10 bases lining up with TRBD1. V lost 4 bases and J lost 10; bases outside the gene matches: 6. The CDR3 is 13 amino acids. Germline V lookup: CDR1 LGHDT, CDR2 YNNKEL (reference sequence). For the CDR3, the DNA is TGTGCCAGCAGCCCGGGACAGGGGTTCTCAGCTTTCTTT. Translated: CASSPGQGFSAFF.

The J gene is TRBJ1-5, the V gene TRBV6-2 or TRBV6-3; the D is unclear. V lost 3 bases, J lost 5 bases, and 8 bases lay in between. Germline V gene sequence: CDR1 MNHEY, CDR2 SVGEGT. The CDR3 consists of 13 residues. CDR3 residues: CASSYGLDQPQHF. CDR3 sequence (DNA): TGTGCCAGCAGTTATGGGTTGGATCAGCCCCAGCATTTT.